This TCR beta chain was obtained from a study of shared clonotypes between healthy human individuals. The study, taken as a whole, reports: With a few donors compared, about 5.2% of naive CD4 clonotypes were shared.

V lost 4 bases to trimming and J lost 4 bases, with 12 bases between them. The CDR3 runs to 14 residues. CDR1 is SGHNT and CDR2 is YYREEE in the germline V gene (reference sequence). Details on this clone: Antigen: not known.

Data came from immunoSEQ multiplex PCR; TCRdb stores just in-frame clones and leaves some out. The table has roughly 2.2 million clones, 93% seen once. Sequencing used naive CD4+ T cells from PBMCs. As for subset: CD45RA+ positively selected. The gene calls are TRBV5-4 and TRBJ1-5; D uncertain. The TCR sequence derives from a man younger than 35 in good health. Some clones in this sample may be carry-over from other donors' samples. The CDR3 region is CASSIAGPNQPQHF. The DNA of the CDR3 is TGTGCCAGCAGCATCGCCGGCCCTAATCAGCCCCAGCATTTT.